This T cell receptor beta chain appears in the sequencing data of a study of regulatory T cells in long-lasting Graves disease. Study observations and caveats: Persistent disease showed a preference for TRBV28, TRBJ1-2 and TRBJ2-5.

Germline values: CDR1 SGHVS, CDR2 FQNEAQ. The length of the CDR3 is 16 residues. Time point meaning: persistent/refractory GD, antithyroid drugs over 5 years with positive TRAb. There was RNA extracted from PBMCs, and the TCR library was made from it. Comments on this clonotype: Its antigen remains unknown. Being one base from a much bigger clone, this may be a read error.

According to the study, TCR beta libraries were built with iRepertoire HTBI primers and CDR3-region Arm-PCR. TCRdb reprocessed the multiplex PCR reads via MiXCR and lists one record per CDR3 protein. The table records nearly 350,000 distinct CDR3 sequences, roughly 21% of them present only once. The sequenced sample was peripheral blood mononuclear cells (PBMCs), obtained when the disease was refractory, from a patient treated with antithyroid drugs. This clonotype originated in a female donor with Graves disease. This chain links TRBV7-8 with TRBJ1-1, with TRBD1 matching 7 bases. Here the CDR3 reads CTSSVLNRDSYTEAFF. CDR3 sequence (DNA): TGTACCAGCAGCGTATTAAATCGGGACAGCTACACTGAAGCTTTCTTT.